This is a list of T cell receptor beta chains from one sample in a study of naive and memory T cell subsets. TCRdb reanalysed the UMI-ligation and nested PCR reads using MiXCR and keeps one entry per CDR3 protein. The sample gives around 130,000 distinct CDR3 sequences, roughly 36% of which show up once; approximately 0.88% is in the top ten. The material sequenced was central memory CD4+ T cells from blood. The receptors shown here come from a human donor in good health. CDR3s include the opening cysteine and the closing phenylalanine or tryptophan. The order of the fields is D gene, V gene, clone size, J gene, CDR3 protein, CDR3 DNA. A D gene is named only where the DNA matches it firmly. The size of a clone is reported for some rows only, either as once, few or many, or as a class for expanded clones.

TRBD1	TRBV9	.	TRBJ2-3	CASRYDREDTQYF	TGTGCCAGCCGTTACGACAGGGAAGATACGCAGTATTTT
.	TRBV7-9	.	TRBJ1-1	CASSLEHASTEAFF	TGTGCCAGCAGCTTAGAACATGCCTCCACTGAAGCTTTCTTT
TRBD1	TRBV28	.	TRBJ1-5	CASSQDRGTGQPQHF	TGTGCCAGCAGCCAAGACAGGGGGACCGGTCAGCCCCAGCATTTT
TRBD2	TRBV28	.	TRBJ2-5	CASSFAGGPQETQYF	TGTGCCAGCAGTTTCGCGGGAGGGCCCCAAGAGACCCAGTACTTC
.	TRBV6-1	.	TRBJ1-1	CASPDGRTEAFF	TGTGCCAGTCCGGATGGGAGAACTGAAGCTTTCTTT
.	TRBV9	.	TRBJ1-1	CASSMRQTMNTEAFF	TGTGCCAGCAGCATGCGACAGACCATGAACACTGAAGCTTTCTTT
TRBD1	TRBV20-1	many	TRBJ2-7	CSGTGLRYEQYF	TGCAGTGGGACAGGGCTCAGGTACGAGCAGTACTTC
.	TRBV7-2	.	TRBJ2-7	CASSPSSGTYYEQYF	TGTGCCAGCAGCCCTAGCTCCGGGACCTATTACGAGCAGTACTTC
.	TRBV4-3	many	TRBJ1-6	CASSLGSTYNSPLHF	TGCGCCAGCAGCCTGGGTTCCACCTATAATTCACCCCTCCACTTT
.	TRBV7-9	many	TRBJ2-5	CASSLGGEPEETQYF	TGTGCCAGCAGCTTGGGTGGCGAGCCGGAAGAGACCCAGTACTTC
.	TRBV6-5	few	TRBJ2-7	CASISSGIPYEQYF	TGTGCCAGCATCTCGTCGGGGATTCCCTACGAGCAGTACTTC
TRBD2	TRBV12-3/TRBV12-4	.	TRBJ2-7	CASSKGLATHYEQYF	TGTGCCAGCAGCAAGGGACTAGCGACCCACTACGAGCAGTACTTC
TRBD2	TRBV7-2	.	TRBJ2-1	CASSLGLVSQFF	TGTGCCAGCAGCTTGGGACTAGTCAGTCAGTTCTTC
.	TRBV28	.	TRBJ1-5	CASSLFSGAGSYSNQPQHF	TGTGCCAGCAGTTTATTCTCGGGGGCTGGGTCGTATAGCAATCAGCCCCAGCATTTT
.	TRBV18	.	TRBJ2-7	CASSPLDGEQYF	TGTGCCAGCTCACCACTGGATGGCGAGCAGTACTTC
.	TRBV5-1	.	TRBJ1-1	CASSLTTDFEAFF	TGCGCCAGCAGCTTGACGACCGACTTTGAAGCTTTCTTT
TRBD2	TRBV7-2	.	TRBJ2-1	CASSFTGLAGGEQFF	TGTGCCAGCAGCTTTACCGGGCTAGCGGGAGGCGAGCAGTTCTTC
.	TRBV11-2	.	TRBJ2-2	CASSFTNTHTGELFF	TGTGCCAGCAGCTTCACGAACACCCACACCGGGGAGCTGTTTTTT
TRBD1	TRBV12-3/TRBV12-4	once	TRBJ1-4	CASSLTGREKLFF	TGTGCCAGCAGTCTGACAGGGAGGGAAAAACTGTTTTTT
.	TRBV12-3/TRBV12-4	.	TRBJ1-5	CASSPSRSSNQPQHF	TGTGCCAGCAGCCCTTCCCGGTCTAGCAATCAGCCCCAGCATTTT
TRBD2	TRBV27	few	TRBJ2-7	CASSPKTSGQYEQYF	TGTGCCAGCAGTCCCAAGACTAGCGGTCAGTACGAGCAGTACTTC
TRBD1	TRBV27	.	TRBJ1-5	CASSPRGQGDDQPQHF	TGTGCCAGCAGTCCACGTGGACAGGGAGATGATCAGCCCCAGCATTTT
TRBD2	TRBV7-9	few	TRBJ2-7	CASSFSGLVSSEQYF	TGTGCCAGCAGCTTCTCGGGACTAGTTTCATCCGAGCAGTACTTC
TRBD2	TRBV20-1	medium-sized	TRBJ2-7	CSAHRLAGGGGEQYF	TGCAGTGCACACCGACTAGCGGGAGGTGGAGGGGAGCAGTACTTC
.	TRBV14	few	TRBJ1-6	CASSPTRTENSPLHF	TGTGCCAGCAGCCCTACACGGACGGAAAATTCACCCCTCCACTTT
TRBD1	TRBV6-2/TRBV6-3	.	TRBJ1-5	CASSYSGRTGGQPQHF	TGTGCCAGCAGTTACTCGGGGCGGACAGGCGGGCAGCCCCAGCATTTT
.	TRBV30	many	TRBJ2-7	CASTTGAYEQYF	TGTGCCTCTACGACGGGGGCCTACGAGCAGTACTTC
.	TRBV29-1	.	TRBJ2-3	CSGDPSPDGVGGQYF	TGCAGCGGCGACCCCAGCCCTGACGGTGTGGGAGGGCAGTATTTT
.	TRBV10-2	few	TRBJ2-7	CASSQTGTYYEQYF	TGCGCCAGCAGCCAGACCGGGACATACTACGAGCAGTACTTC
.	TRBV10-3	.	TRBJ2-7	CAISEILGRMVGGQYF	TGTGCCATCAGTGAGATTCTTGGAAGGATGGTGGGCGGGCAGTACTTC
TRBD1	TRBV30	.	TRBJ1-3	CAWSVLGQGARNTIYF	TGTGCCTGGAGTGTACTGGGACAGGGGGCGAGAAACACCATATATTTT
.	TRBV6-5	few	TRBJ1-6	CASSYGATNSPLHF	TGTGCCAGCAGTTACGGGGCCACCAATTCACCCCTCCACTTT
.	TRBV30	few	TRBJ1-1	CAWRIDTNTEAFF	TGTGCCTGGAGAATCGACACGAACACTGAAGCTTTCTTT
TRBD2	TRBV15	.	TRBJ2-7	CATSRTSGEESYEQYF	TGTGCCACCAGCAGGACTAGCGGAGAGGAATCCTACGAGCAGTACTTC
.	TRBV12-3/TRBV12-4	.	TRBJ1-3	CASSLPPGNTIYF	TGTGCCAGCAGTTTACCGCCTGGAAACACCATATATTTT